A selection of T cell receptor beta chains follows, all from one sample in a study of cytomegalovirus exposure and HLA in healthy donors. Here immunoSEQ multiplex PCR was the method, and the copy in TCRdb shows in-frame clones only, minus some. The sample has under 200,000 clones, 68% seen once. The sequenced material came from PBMCs. The source of these receptors is a man aged 50-60 years in good health and CMV-seronegative. The CDR3 runs from the conserved cysteine through the conserved F or W. D genes are given only for firm matches. Only part of the rows carry a size: once, few, many, or a class if the clone is expanded.

>.|TRBJ1-5|few|15|TRBV4-3
CASSQGHNSNQPQHF
TGCGCCAGCAGCCAAGGACACAATAGCAATCAGCCCCAGCATTTT
>.|TRBJ2-7|few|15|TRBV28
CASSEGGQSTYEQYF
TGTGCCAGCAGCGAGGGGGGACAGAGCACCTACGAGCAGTACTTC
>.|TRBJ2-6|.|13|TRBV19
CASSGLGANVLTF
TGTGCCAGTAGTGGGCTTGGGGCCAACGTCCTGACTTTC
>.|TRBJ1-6|.|15|TRBV18
CASSPGRVGDSPLHF
TGTGCCAGCTCACCAGGCAGGGTTGGGGATTCACCCCTCCACTTT
>.|TRBJ1-1|few|13|TRBV28
CASSLARSTEAFF
TGTGCCAGCAGTTTAGCTAGGAGCACTGAAGCTTTCTTT
>.|TRBJ2-1|.|15|TRBV7-6
CASSLGRGSYNEQFF
TGTGCCAGCAGCTTAGGAAGGGGAAGCTACAATGAGCAGTTCTTC
>TRBD1|TRBJ1-5|once|16|TRBV5-8
CASSSTGQGFNQPQHF
TGTGCCAGCAGCTCGACGGGACAGGGGTTCAATCAGCCCCAGCATTTT
>.|TRBJ1-5|.|16|TRBV4-1
CASSQVAVWSNQPQHF
TGCGCCAGCAGCCAAGTGGCCGTGTGGAGCAATCAGCCCCAGCATTTT
>.|TRBJ2-2|.|14|TRBV6-6
CASNRQINTGELFF
TGTGCCAGCAATCGACAGATAAACACCGGGGAGCTGTTTTTT
>TRBD1|TRBJ2-1|.|14|TRBV4-1
CASSHGDSYNEQFF
TGCGCCAGCAGCCACGGGGACAGTTACAATGAGCAGTTCTTC
>.|TRBJ2-3|.|16|TRBV19
CASSIRQAIDTDTQYF
TGTGCCAGTAGTATTCGCCAGGCCATCGACACAGATACGCAGTATTTT
>.|TRBJ2-7|.|16|TRBV9
CASSVGGTPSSYEQYF
TGTGCCAGCAGCGTAGGAGGGACACCAAGCTCCTACGAGCAGTACTTC
>TRBD2|TRBJ2-4|.|19|TRBV5-1
CASSLVGTSGVGAKNIQYF
TGCGCCAGCAGCTTGGTAGGGACTAGCGGGGTTGGGGCCAAAAACATTCAGTACTTC
>TRBD1|TRBJ2-7|.|14|TRBV5-1
CASSLTGGEYEQYF
TGCGCCAGCAGCTTGACAGGGGGCGAGTACGAGCAGTACTTC
>.|TRBJ2-5|few|14|TRBV5-1
CASSVLRLQETQYF
TGCGCCAGCAGCGTCCTCAGGCTCCAAGAGACCCAGTACTTC
>.|TRBJ1-2|.|13|TRBV21-1
CASTSLGARGYTF
TGTGCCAGCACCTCCCTAGGGGCAAGGGGCTACACCTTC
>TRBD2|TRBJ2-1|.|11|TRBV2
CASRGGNEQFF
TGTGCCAGCAGGGGGGGGAATGAGCAGTTCTTC
>TRBD1|TRBJ1-1|.|17|TRBV4-1
CASSLLKGTGANTEAFF
TGCGCCAGCAGCCTCTTGAAGGGTACAGGGGCTAACACTGAAGCTTTCTTT
>.|TRBJ1-6|.|16|TRBV6-1
CASSEARTASLGALHF
TGTGCCAGCAGTGAAGCGCGGACAGCCTCACTAGGGGCCCTCCACTTT
>TRBD1|TRBJ2-7|.|15|TRBV7-9
CASSPTGGGGREQYF
TGTGCCAGCAGTCCTACAGGGGGTGGTGGAAGGGAGCAGTACTTC
>.|TRBJ1-2|.|12|TRBV29-1
CSVEVTAYGYTF
TGCAGCGTTGAGGTAACAGCCTATGGCTACACCTTC
>.|TRBJ1-2|.|16|TRBV21-1
CASSKARSMSGRGYTF
TGTGCCAGCAGCAAAGCGCGTTCAATGTCGGGGAGAGGCTACACCTTC
>.|TRBJ2-3|.|16|TRBV19
CASSIRTVTGTDTQYF
TGTGCCAGTAGTATAAGGACAGTCACCGGCACAGATACGCAGTATTTT
>.|TRBJ2-3|.|16|TRBV6-1
CASSASPGARTDTQYF
TGTGCCAGCAGTGCCTCCCCAGGGGCTAGGACAGATACGCAGTATTTT
>.|TRBJ1-5|.|13|TRBV27
CASRPDGDQPQHF
TGTGCCAGCAGACCAGACGGGGATCAGCCCCAGCATTTT
>TRBD1|TRBJ1-2|.|15|TRBV5-1
CASSLGGGDDYGYTF
TGCGCCAGCAGCTTGGGAGGGGGCGATGACTATGGCTACACCTTC
>.|TRBJ1-1|.|16|TRBV5-1
CASSLNGGASNTEAFF
TGCGCCAGCAGCTTGAATGGGGGGGCTTCGAACACTGAAGCTTTCTTT
>.|TRBJ1-1|once|15|TRBV5-1
CASSLFAGGETEAFF
TGCGCCAGCAGCTTGTTCGCGGGAGGGGAGACTGAAGCTTTCTTT
>TRBD1|TRBJ1-3|.|15|TRBV7-2
CASSQYRGNGNTIYF
TGTGCCAGCAGCCAATACAGGGGGAATGGAAACACCATATATTTT
>TRBD2|TRBJ2-7|.|15|TRBV19
CASSSGSGGDYEQYF
TGTGCCAGTAGTAGTGGTAGCGGGGGGGACTACGAGCAGTACTTC
>TRBD2|TRBJ2-7|.|13|TRBV19
CASSSLGGDEQYF
TGTGCCAGTAGCTCCCTCGGGGGGGACGAGCAGTACTTC
>.|TRBJ1-1|.|15|TRBV7-2
CASSFRWGGDTEAFF
TGTGCCAGCAGTTTTCGGTGGGGGGGGGACACTGAAGCTTTCTTT
>.|TRBJ2-7|.|14|TRBV19
CASSTQGYRNEQYF
TGTGCCAGTAGTACCCAGGGGTATAGGAACGAGCAGTACTTC
>TRBD2|TRBJ2-5|few|15|TRBV7-8
CASSPGVAGGETQYF
TGTGCCAGCAGCCCAGGGGTAGCGGGGGGGGAGACCCAGTACTTC
>.|TRBJ1-5|.|15|TRBV5-1
CASSLEGVGNQPQHF
TGCGCCAGCAGCTTGGAAGGGGTTGGTAATCAGCCCCAGCATTTT
>.|TRBJ1-1|.|14|TRBV6-5
CASSYAQDNTEAFF
TGTGCCAGCAGTTACGCCCAGGATAACACTGAAGCTTTCTTT
>.|TRBJ2-2|few|15|TRBV7-9
CASSLAGIGTGELFF
TGTGCCAGCAGCTTAGCGGGCATAGGAACCGGGGAGCTGTTTTTT
>.|TRBJ1-5|.|13|TRBV5-6
CASSSSSNQPQHF
TGTGCCAGCAGCTCCTCCAGTAATCAGCCCCAGCATTTT
>.|TRBJ1-1|.|14|TRBV7-9
CASSPEIRGAEAFF
TGTGCCAGCAGCCCCGAGATCAGGGGCGCTGAAGCTTTCTTT
>TRBD1|TRBJ1-1|few|14|TRBV5-1
CASSPRRGHTEAFF
TGCGCCAGCAGCCCAAGAAGGGGGCACACTGAAGCTTTCTTT
>.|TRBJ1-6|.|15|TRBV7-8
CASSPDRTENSPLHF
TGTGCCAGCAGCCCAGACAGGACAGAAAATTCACCCCTCCACTTT
>TRBD2|TRBJ2-3|.|17|TRBV7-2
CASSFPLAGGPTDTQYF
TGTGCCAGCAGCTTCCCCCTAGCGGGGGGCCCCACAGATACGCAGTATTTT
>TRBD1|TRBJ2-5|.|15|TRBV5-6
CASSLGTGSGETQYF
TGTGCCAGCAGCTTAGGGACAGGGTCAGGAGAGACCCAGTACTTC
>TRBD1|TRBJ2-2|few|18|TRBV5-1
CASSFGQGAKLNTGELFF
TGCGCCAGCAGCTTTGGACAGGGGGCCAAACTGAACACCGGGGAGCTGTTTTTT
>TRBD1|TRBJ1-5|.|14|TRBV6-5
CASSRTGSNQPQHF
TGTGCCAGCAGCAGGACAGGTAGCAATCAGCCCCAGCATTTT
>.|TRBJ1-3|.|13|TRBV6-5
CASSAYHGNTIYF
TGTGCCAGCAGTGCCTACCACGGAAACACCATATATTTT
>.|TRBJ2-7|.|14|TRBV29-1
CSVEGGLGSYEQYF
TGCAGCGTTGAGGGGGGTCTGGGCTCCTACGAGCAGTACTTC
>TRBD2|TRBJ2-5|.|13|TRBV6-6
CASSYPGGETQYF
TGTGCCAGCAGTTACCCGGGGGGAGAGACCCAGTACTTC
>TRBD2|TRBJ2-5|.|16|TRBV2
CASSGIGGGARETQYF
TGTGCCAGCAGTGGGATTGGCGGGGGGGCCCGGGAGACCCAGTACTTC
>TRBD1|TRBJ2-7|few|14|TRBV19
CASDVRGQGYEQYF
TGTGCCAGTGACGTCCGGGGACAGGGGTACGAGCAGTACTTC
>.|TRBJ1-3|.|15|TRBV6-1
CASRQVNLSGNTIYF
TGTGCCAGCAGGCAGGTCAACCTCTCTGGAAACACCATATATTTT
>.|TRBJ1-2|.|14|TRBV27
CASWSRPLGYGYTF
TGTGCCAGCTGGAGCCGCCCTTTAGGCTATGGCTACACCTTC
>TRBD1|TRBJ1-1|.|15|TRBV18
CASSPLQGADTEAFF
TGTGCCAGCTCACCCCTACAGGGGGCCGACACTGAAGCTTTCTTT
>.|TRBJ2-3|.|15|TRBV9
CASSVGPSSTDTQYF
TGTGCCAGCAGCGTAGGTCCCTCTAGCACAGATACGCAGTATTTT